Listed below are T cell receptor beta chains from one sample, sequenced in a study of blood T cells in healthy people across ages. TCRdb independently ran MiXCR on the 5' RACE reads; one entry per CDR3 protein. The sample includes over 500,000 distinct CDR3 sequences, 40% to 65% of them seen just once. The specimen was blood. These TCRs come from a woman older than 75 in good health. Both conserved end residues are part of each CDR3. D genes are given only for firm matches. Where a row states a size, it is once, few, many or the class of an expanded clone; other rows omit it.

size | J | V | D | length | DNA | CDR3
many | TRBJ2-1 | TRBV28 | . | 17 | TGTGCCAGCAGCCCTCCTCTCCGGGACATACCACACAATGAGCAGTTCTTC | CASSPPLRDIPHNEQFF
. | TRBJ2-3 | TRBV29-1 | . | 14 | TGCAGCGTTGAGGAGGGGCTTGGCACAGATACGCAGTATTTT | CSVEEGLGTDTQYF
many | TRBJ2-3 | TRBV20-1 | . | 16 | TGCAGTGCTACCTTAATAGGGGTTGGGGAGACAGATACGCAGTATTTT | CSATLIGVGETDTQYF
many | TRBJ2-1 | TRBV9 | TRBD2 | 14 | TGTGCCAGCAGCGTCGAGACTAGCGGAATTGAGCAGTTCTTC | CASSVETSGIEQFF
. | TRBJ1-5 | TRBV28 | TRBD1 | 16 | TGTGCCAGCAGCCCTTTCCAGGGGGTGCGCAATCAGCCCCAGCATTTT | CASSPFQGVRNQPQHF
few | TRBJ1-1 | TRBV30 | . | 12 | TGTGCCTGGAGGGCAGCGAACACTGAAGCTTTCTTT | CAWRAANTEAFF
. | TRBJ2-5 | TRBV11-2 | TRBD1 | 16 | TGTGCCAGCAGCTTAGAAGGGACAGGGTTGAAACGGCAGCAGTACTTC | CASSLEGTGLKRQQYF
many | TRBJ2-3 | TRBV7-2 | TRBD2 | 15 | TGTGCCAGCAGCTTAGCAGCGGGGAGGACAGATACGCAGTATTTT | CASSLAAGRTDTQYF
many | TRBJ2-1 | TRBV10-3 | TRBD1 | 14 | TGTGCCATCAGTGTGTCAGGGGGACGAAATGAGCAGTTCTTC | CAISVSGGRNEQFF
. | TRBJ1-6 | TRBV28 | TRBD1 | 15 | TGTGCCAGCACTCGACCCGGACAGGGGAATTTACCCCTCCACTTT | CASTRPGQGNLPLHF
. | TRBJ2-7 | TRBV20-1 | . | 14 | TGCAGTGCTAGAGATCCCGGCAGGGGCCACGAGCAGTACTTC | CSARDPGRGHEQYF
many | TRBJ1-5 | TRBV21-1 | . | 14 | TGTGCCACCGGGAGGACAGGGATTAGTCAGCCCCAGCATTTT | CATGRTGISQPQHF
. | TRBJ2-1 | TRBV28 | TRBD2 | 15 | TGTGCCAGCAGTTTTTTGGCTAGCGGGATAAATGAGCAGTTCTTC | CASSFLASGINEQFF
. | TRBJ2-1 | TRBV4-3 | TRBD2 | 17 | TGCGCCAGCAGCCCGGTGGGGACTAGCGGGAGTAATAATGAGCAGTTCTTC | CASSPVGTSGSNNEQFF
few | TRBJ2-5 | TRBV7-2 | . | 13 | TGTGCCAGCAGCCCTACCCCCCAAGAGACCCAGTACTTC | CASSPTPQETQYF
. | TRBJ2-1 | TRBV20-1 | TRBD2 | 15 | TGCAGTGCTAGAACATTAGCGGGAGCCTCCAATGAGCAGTTCTTC | CSARTLAGASNEQFF
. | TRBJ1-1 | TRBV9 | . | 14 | TGTGCCAGCAGCCCCAACGCGGGGGACACTGAAGCTTTCTTT | CASSPNAGDTEAFF
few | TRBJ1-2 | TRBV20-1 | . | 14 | TGCAGTGCTAGTGAGGGGGTTGATAACTATGGCTACACCTTC | CSASEGVDNYGYTF
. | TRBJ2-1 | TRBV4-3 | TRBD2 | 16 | TGCGCCAGCAGCCATGGACTAGCGGGGGCCGACAATGAGCAGTTCTTC | CASSHGLAGADNEQFF
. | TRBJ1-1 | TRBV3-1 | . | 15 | TGTGCCAGCAGCCAAGTGGACGGAAGGAACACTGAAGCTTTCTTT | CASSQVDGRNTEAFF
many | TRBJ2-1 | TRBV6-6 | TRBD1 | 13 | TGTGCCAGCAGTGACCTGGACAGGCATGAGCAGTTCTTC | CASSDLDRHEQFF
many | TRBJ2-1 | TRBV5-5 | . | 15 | TGTGCCAGCAGCCCGACGTTAAAGGCCTACAATGAGCAGTTCTTC | CASSPTLKAYNEQFF
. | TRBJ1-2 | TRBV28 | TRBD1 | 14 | TGTGCCAACAATAGACAGGGGGAGGGCTATGGCTACACCTTC | CANNRQGEGYGYTF
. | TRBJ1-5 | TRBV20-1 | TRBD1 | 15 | TGCAGTGCTAGCCGCCGGGACAGGGCGGATCAGCCCCAGCATTTT | CSASRRDRADQPQHF
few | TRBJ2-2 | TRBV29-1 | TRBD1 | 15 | TGCAGCGTTGTAGGGGGCAATGTGAACACCGGGGAGCTGTTTTTT | CSVVGGNVNTGELFF
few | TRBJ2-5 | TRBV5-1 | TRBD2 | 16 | TGCGCCAGCAGCTTGGTTGGCGGCGGGAGCCAAGAGACCCAGTACTTC | CASSLVGGGSQETQYF
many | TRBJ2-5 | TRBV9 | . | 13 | TGTGCCAGCAGCGCACGGAGCGCGGAGACCCAGTACTTC | CASSARSAETQYF
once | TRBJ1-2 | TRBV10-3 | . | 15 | TGTGCCATCAGTGAGTCTTCGGGACATCGCTATGGCTACACCTTC | CAISESSGHRYGYTF
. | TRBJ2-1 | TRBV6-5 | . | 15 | TGTGCCAGCAGTTACGCGGGACTTTATTACAATGAGCAGTTCTTC | CASSYAGLYYNEQFF
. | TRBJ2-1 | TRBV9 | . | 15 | TGTGCCAGCAGCGTAAAAGAATCGTCGGGCAATGAGCAGTTCTTC | CASSVKESSGNEQFF
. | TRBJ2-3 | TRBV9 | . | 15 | TGTGCCAGCAGCGTACTTGACGGGGCTACAGATACGCAGTATTTT | CASSVLDGATDTQYF
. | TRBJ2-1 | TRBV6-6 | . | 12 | TGTGCCAGCAGCTTCCCGAACAATGAGCAGTTCTTC | CASSFPNNEQFF
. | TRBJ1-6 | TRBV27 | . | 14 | TGTGCCAGCAGCCGGGACAAGGGAGTTATGGCCCTCCACTTT | CASSRDKGVMALHF
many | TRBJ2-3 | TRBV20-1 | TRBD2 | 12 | TGCAGTGAAATAGCGGGAGGGGTCGGGCAGTATTTT | CSEIAGGVGQYF
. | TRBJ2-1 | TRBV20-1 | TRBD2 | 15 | TGCAGTGCTAGTGAGGCGGGACTAGACTACAATGAGCAGTTCTTC | CSASEAGLDYNEQFF
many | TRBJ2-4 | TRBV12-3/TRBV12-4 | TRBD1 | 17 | TGTGCCAGCAGTATATTAGGGACAGGGTTTCCCAAAAACATTCAGTACTTC | CASSILGTGFPKNIQYF
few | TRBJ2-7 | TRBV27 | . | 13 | TGTGCCAGCAGTTGGACGTTTGGCGACGAGCAGTACTTC | CASSWTFGDEQYF
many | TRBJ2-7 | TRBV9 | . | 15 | TGTGCCAGCAGCGTAAACGACGGACAATATTACGAGCAGTACTTC | CASSVNDGQYYEQYF
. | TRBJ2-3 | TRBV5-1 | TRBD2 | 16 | TGCGCCAGCAGCTCCCTGGGGGGGATAAGCACAGATACGCAGTATTTT | CASSSLGGISTDTQYF
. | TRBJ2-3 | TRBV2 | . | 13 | TGTGCCGGGGGGCACCGACAAGCAGATACGCAGTATTTT | CAGGHRQADTQYF
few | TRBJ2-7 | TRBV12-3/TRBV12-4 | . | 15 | TGTGCCAGCAGTGCGAACAGGCAGCCCTCCTACGAGCAGTACTTC | CASSANRQPSYEQYF
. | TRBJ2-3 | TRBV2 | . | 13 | TGTGCCAGCGCCGTCAGTACGGGAGATACGCAGTATTTT | CASAVSTGDTQYF
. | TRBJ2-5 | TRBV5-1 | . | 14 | TGCGCCAGCAGCTTGGGGCGTACCAAAGAGACCCAGTACTTC | CASSLGRTKETQYF
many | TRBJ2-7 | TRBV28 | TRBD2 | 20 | TGTGCCAGCAGTCCCGGACTAGCGGGGTATCCTCCTTACAGCTCCTACGAGCAGTACTTC | CASSPGLAGYPPYSSYEQYF
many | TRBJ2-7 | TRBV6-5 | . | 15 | TGTGCCAGCAGTCCGCCCGGGAGAAGCAGCGGAGAGCAGTACTTC | CASSPPGRSSGEQYF
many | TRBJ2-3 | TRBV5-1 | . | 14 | TGTGCCAGCAGTTTGGCTAGCGGCACAGATACGCAGTATTTT | CASSLASGTDTQYF
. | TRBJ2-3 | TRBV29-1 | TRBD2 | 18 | TGCAGCGGCTCCTTGAGGGGCAGCGGGGGGGCCATAACAGATACGCAGTATTTT | CSGSLRGSGGAITDTQYF
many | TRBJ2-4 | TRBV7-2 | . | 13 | TGTGCCAGCAGCTTAGAAAGGGGAGTCATTCAGTACTTC | CASSLERGVIQYF
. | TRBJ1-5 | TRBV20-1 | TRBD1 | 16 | TGCAGTGCTACCCTACAGGGGATTCTTAGCAATCAGCCCCAGCATTTT | CSATLQGILSNQPQHF
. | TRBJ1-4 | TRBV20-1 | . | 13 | TGCAGTGCCCCAGGAGCAACTAATGAAAAACTGTTTTTT | CSAPGATNEKLFF
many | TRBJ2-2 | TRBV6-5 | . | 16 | TGTGCCAGCAGTTACTCCCGACCAGGGTTAGCCGGGGAGCTGTTTTTT | CASSYSRPGLAGELFF
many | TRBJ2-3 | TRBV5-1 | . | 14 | TGCGCCAGCAGCTTTACCACCCGCACAGATACGCAGTATTTT | CASSFTTRTDTQYF
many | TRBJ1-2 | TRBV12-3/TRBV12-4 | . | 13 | TGTGCCAGCAGTTTTGGGCAGTACTATGGCTACACCTTC | CASSFGQYYGYTF